Sequencing of this T cell receptor (beta chain) was carried out in a study of regulatory T cells in long-lasting Graves disease. Study conclusions and caveats: Persistent cases favored TRBV28, TRBJ1-2 and TRBJ2-5.

Sequencing libraries for TCR beta were prepared with iRepertoire HTBI primers and Arm-PCR of CDR3 regions. MiXCR was run by TCRdb on the multiplex PCR reads, yielding one entry per CDR3 protein. The table shows 580,000 or so distinct CDR3 sequences, with 15% to 20% occurring only once. V lost 5 bases and J lost 0, with 14 bases in between. The CDR3 is 16 residues long. Germline CDR1 and CDR2: SEHNR and FQNEAQ (reference sequence). This clonotype came up once. Its antigen is still unknown. A read error may explain this, as a much larger clone is one base away. Stated time point: newly diagnosed GD, antithyroid drugs for less than 3 months. Scientists built the TCR library using RNA that was extracted from PBMCs. These data also formed part of another study, on T cells in Graves' hyperthyroidism and ophthalmopathy. That report notes: Clinical symptoms, serum thyroxine and TRAb, thyroid ultrasound and orbital computed tomography together formed the diagnostic basis.

This TCR was recovered from a man younger than 35 with Graves disease. This chain uses TRBV7-9 with TRBJ2-1; D gene unclear. This specimen was peripheral blood mononuclear cells (PBMCs), taken at new diagnosis, from a patient treated with antithyroid drugs. CDR3 in amino acids: CASSRPGWGSYNEQFF. The CDR3 DNA is TGTGCCAGCAGCCGTCCCGGGTGGGGCTCCTACAATGAGCAGTTCTTC.